The sequence of this T cell receptor beta chain was determined in a study of CD8 T cells in ankylosing spondylitis. General observations from the study: Several highly homologous variants made up a TCR beta motif, and this motif appeared characteristic of ankylosing spondylitis blood.

The germline V gene has CDR1 SEHNR and CDR2 FQNEAQ (reference sequence). V was clipped by 3 bases and J by 4 bases, with 9 bases between them. The CDR3 runs 13 residues. Remarks on this clonotype: Its antigen is as yet unknown.

A single record per CDR3 protein comes from TCRdb applying MiXCR to the 5' RACE reads. The sample lists some 840,000 distinct CDR3 sequences, approximately 10% seen once, with about 0.49% in the top ten. This chain joins TRBV7-9 and TRBJ2-5, with D possibly matching TRBD2 (6 bases). This clonotype was obtained from a male donor with ankylosing spondylitis. The specimen was blood, either unsorted or a sorted T cell fraction (not recorded which). The CDR3 spells CASSFGGAETQYF. As DNA, the CDR3 is TGTGCCAGCAGCTTCGGGGGTGCAGAGACCCAGTACTTC.